This T cell receptor beta chain derives from a study of blood T cell repertoires in COVID-19. Clones were read by immunoSEQ multiplex PCR, and TCRdb kept only the in-frame ones, dropping some. The repertoire has more than 100,000 clones, 84% of them found once; the top ten carry 13%. Germline CDR1 is SGHDT and CDR2 is YYEEEE. V gave up 4 bases and J gave up 2 bases, with 3 bases separating them. CDR3 size: 11 residues. This clonotype originated in a human donor in a cohort sampled during active or convalescent COVID-19. Specimen: peripheral blood. This chain links TRBV5-6 with TRBJ1-1; D not resolved. The CDR3: CASSTNTEAFF. CDR3 nucleotides: TGTGCCAGCAGCACTAACACTGAAGCTTTCTTT.